These 4 T cell receptor beta chains came from one sample sequenced in a study of T cell responses to AZD1222 COVID-19 vaccine. Produced via immunoSEQ multiplex PCR; TCRdb's table is partial and in-frame only. Of tens of thousands of clones listed, 80% to 90% are singletons. The sample in question was peripheral blood, obtained 28 days after the second AZD1222 dose. These receptors all stem from an adult who received the AZD1222 COVID-19 vaccine.

V usage is TRBV4-1 and J usage is TRBJ1-4; TRBD1 matches at 10 bases. Germline CDR1 reads MGHRA; CDR2 reads YSYEKL. CDR3 length: 16 amino acids. With 0 bases clipped from V and 8 bases from J, the junction kept 6 bases outside the gene matches. The CDR3 spells CASSQDPGQGVEKLFF. The CDR3 DNA sequence: TGCGCCAGCAGCCAAGATCCCGGACAGGGGGTGGAAAAACTGTTTTTT.

This chain uses TRBV28 with TRBJ2-7; D possibly corresponds to TRBD2 (6 bases). This CDR3 is built from 17 residues. The germline CDR1 and CDR2 sequences are MDHEN and SYDVKM. The V end lost 2 bases, the J end lost 1 base, and 18 bases lay between the germline ends. The CDR3 sequence: CASSLDSGGQISYEQYF. The CDR3, as DNA: TGTGCCAGCAGTTTAGATTCAGGAGGGCAAATTTCCTACGAGCAGTACTTC.

V gene TRBV28 combines with J gene TRBJ2-7; 11 nucleotides agree with TRBD2. This CDR3 comprises 14 residues. CDR1 and CDR2 (germline): MDHEN, SYDVKM. The trim removed 6 bases at V and 3 bases at J, leaving 4 bases unmatched. CDR3 coding DNA: TGTGCCAGCAGACCGGGACTAGCGGTCTACGAGCAGTACTTC. Protein: CASRPGLAVYEQYF.

This chain uses TRBV6-2 or TRBV6-3 with TRBJ1-1, with a weak D call TRBD1 (5 bases). V lost 2 bases, J lost 0 bases, and 13 bases lay in between. The CDR3 loop spans 16 amino acids. Per germline, CDR1 MNHEY and CDR2 SVGEGT. CDR3 bases: TGTGCCAGCAGTTACGGAGAAGGGGAGATGAACACTGAAGCTTTCTTT. It yields the protein CASSYGEGEMNTEAFF.